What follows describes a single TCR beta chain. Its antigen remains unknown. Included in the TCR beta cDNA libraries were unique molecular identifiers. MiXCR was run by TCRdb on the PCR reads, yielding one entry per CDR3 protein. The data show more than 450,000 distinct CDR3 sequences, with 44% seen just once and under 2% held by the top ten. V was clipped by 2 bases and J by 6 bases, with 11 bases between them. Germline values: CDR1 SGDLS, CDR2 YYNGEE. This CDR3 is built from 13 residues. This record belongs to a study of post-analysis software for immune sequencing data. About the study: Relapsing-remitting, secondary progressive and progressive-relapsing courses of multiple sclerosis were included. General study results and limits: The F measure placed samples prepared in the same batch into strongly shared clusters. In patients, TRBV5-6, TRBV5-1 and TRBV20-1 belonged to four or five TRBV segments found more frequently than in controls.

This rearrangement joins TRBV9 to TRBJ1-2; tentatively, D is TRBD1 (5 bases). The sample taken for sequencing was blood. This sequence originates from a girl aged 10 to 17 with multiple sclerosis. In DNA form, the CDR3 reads TGTGCCAGCAGCGTCAGGGACTGGGATGGCTACACCTTC. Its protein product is CASSVRDWDGYTF.